This entry describes one T cell receptor (beta chain). In the original processing: It was from reference gene primer amplification that nucleated cell counts were estimated. Sequencing used immunoSEQ multiplex PCR; TCRdb keeps in-frame clones, though not all of them. V, J and clone size derive from that table, while D and trimming were established from the DNA sequence. The data contain 150,000 to 170,000 clones, about 85% of them singletons. This sample was included in a study of blood T cell repertoires in COVID-19. Study overall: Material from acute and convalescent COVID-19 was sourced from the United States, Italy and Spain. Sources were T cells, B-cell-depleted T cells, or PBMCs; the material itself was cDNA or gDNA.

This TCR came from a woman aged 55-69 years with COVID-19, enrolled during active disease. Specimen: peripheral blood.

CDR3 DNA: TGTGCTAGTGGTTTGCAGCGGGCCTACGAGCAGTACTTC. Amino acid sequence: CASGLQRAYEQYF. V is TRBV12-5 and J is TRBJ2-7; tentatively, D is TRBD2 (6 bases). The CDR3 consists of 13 residues. Germline lookup yields CDR1 LGHNT and CDR2 FRNRAP. V was pared by 2 bases and J by 2 bases, with 7 bases between.